The following is a T cell receptor beta chain sequence with its context. Only in-frame clones appear in the TCRdb table, and some are missing; sequencing was by immunoSEQ multiplex PCR. The sample lists 160,000 or so clones, 96% occurring once. Trimming took 8 bases from V and 2 from J, leaving 13 bases between them. The germline CDR1 and CDR2 sequences are MDHEN and SYDVKM. The CDR3 is 13 amino acids. This sample was included in a study of control samples from healthy donors and cancer patients. The rearrangement joins TRBV28 to TRBJ2-7; maybe TRBD2 (5 bases). The source is a woman aged 30 to 39 in good health. The sequenced sample consisted of blood. The CDR3 here is CASFGVSTYEQYF. The DNA for the CDR3 is TGTGCCAGCTTCGGGGTTTCCACCTACGAGCAGTACTTC.